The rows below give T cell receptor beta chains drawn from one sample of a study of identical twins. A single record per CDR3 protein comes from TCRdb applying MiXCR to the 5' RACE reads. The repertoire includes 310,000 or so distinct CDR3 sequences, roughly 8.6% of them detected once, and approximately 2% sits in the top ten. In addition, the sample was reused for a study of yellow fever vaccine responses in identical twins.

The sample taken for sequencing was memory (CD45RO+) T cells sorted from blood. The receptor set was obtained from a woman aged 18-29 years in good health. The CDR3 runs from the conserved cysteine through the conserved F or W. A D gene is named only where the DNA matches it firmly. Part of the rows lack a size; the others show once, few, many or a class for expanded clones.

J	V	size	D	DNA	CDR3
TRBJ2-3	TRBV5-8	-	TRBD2	TGTGCCAGCAGCTTCCGGACTAGCGGGAGAGGAGATACGCAGTATTTT	CASSFRTSGRGDTQYF
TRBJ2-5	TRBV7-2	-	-	TGTGCCAGCAGCTTATCCGGGGGGCCCGGGGAGACCCAGTACTTC	CASSLSGGPGETQYF
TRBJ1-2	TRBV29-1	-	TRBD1	TGCAGCGTTGAACAGGGGGCGGAGGATGGCTACACCTTC	CSVEQGAEDGYTF
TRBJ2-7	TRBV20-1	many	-	TGCAGTGCTAGAGATAGCTACGAGCAGTACTTC	CSARDSYEQYF
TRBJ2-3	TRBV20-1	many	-	TGCAGTGCTAGAGAACGGGACCCGGCGATAGATACGCAGTATTTT	CSARERDPAIDTQYF
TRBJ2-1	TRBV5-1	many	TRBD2	TGCGCCAGCAGCCCTAGCGGGGGGTACAATGAGCAGTTCTTC	CASSPSGGYNEQFF
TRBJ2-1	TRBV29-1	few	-	TGCAGCGTTGAAGAATCCGGGGCGCGGATCGATGAGCACTTCTTC	CSVEESGARIDEHFF
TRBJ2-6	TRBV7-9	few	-	TGTGCCAGCAGCACTACAGGTCGCGGGGCCAACGTCCTGACTTTC	CASSTTGRGANVLTF
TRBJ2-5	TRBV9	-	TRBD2	TGTGCCAGCAGCGTAGGGAGACTAGCGGGAGGGCCAGGCGAGACCCAGTACTTC	CASSVGRLAGGPGETQYF
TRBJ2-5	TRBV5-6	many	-	TGTGCCAGCACCATAACGGGGTTCGCAGAGACCCAGTACTTC	CASTITGFAETQYF
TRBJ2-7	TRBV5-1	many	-	TGCGCCAGCAGCTTTAGCGGTCACTACGAGCAGTACTTC	CASSFSGHYEQYF
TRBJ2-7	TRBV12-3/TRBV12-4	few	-	TGTGCCAGCAGTCATACTTTGGGAAGAGGCTCCTACGAGCAGTACTTC	CASSHTLGRGSYEQYF
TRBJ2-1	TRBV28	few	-	TGTGCCAGCAGATCAGGGACGACGTACAATGAGCAGTTCTTC	CASRSGTTYNEQFF
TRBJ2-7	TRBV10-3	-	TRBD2	TGTGCCACCTCGACTAGCGCGGCCGAGCAGTACTTC	CATSTSAAEQYF
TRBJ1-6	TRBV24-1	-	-	TGTGCCACCAGTGATTACAGGGCCAATTCACCCCTCCACTTT	CATSDYRANSPLHF
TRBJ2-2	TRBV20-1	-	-	TGCAGTGCTGGAGATCGGAATAGGGCCTCGAACACCGGGGAGCTGTTTTTT	CSAGDRNRASNTGELFF
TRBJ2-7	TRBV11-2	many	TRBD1	TGTGCCAGCGGAGTGACAGGGACCCCCGAGCAGTACTTC	CASGVTGTPEQYF